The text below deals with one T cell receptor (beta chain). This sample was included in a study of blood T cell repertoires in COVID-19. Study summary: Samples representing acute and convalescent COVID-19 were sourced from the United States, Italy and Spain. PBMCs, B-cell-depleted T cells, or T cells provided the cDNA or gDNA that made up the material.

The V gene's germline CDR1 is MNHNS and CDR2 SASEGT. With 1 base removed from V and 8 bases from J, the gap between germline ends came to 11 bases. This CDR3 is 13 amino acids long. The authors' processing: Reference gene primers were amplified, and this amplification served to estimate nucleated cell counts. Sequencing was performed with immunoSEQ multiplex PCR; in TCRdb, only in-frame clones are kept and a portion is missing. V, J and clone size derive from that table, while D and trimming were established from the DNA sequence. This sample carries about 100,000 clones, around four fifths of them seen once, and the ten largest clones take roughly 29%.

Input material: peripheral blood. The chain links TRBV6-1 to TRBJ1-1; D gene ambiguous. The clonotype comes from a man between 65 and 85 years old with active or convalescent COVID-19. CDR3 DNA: TGTGCCAGCAGTGAAGTGAACCAGTTAGAAGCTTTCTTT. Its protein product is CASSEVNQLEAFF.